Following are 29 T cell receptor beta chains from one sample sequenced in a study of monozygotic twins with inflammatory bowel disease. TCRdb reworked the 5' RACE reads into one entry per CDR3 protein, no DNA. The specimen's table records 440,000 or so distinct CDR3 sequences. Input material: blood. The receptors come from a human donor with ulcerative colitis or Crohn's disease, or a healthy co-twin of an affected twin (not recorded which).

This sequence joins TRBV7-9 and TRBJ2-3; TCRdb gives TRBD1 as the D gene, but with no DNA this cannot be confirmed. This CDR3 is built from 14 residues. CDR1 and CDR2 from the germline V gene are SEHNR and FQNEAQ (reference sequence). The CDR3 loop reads CASSSRGATDTQYF. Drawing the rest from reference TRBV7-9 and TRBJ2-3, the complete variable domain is DTGVSQNPRHKITKRGQNVTFRCDPISEHNRLYWYRQTLGQGPEFLTYFQNEAQLEKSRLLSDRFSAERPKGSFSTLEIQRTEQGDSAMYLCASSSRGATDTQYFGPGTRLTVL.

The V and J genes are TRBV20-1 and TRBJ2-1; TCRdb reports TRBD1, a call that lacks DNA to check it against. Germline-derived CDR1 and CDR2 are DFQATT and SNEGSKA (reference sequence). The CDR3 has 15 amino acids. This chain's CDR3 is CSASLRDPSYNEQFF.

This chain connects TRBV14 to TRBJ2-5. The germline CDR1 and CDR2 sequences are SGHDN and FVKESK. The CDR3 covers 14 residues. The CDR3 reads CASSQNRHQETQYF.

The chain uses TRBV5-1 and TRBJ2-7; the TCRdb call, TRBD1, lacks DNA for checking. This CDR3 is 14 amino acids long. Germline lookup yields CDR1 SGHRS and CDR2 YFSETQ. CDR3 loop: CASSLWTGSYEQYF.

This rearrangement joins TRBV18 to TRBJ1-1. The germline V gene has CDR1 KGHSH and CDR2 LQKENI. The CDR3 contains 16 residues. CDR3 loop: CASSPPVGLMNTEAFF.

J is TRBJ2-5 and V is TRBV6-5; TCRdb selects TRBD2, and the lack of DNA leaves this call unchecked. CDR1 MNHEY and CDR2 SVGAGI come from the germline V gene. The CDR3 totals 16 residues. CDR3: CASSYIGTSDEETQYF.

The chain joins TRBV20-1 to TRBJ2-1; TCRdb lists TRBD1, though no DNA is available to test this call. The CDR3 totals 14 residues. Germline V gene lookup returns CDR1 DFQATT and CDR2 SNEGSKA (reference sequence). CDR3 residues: CSAGARRVSNEQFF.

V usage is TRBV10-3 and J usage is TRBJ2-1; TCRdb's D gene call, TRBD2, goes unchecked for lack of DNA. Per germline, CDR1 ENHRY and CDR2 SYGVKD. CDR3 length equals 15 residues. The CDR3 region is CAIRLAFGGHNEQFF.

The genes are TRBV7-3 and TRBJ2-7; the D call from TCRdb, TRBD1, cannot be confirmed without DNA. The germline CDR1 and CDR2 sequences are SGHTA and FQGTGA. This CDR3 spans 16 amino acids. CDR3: CASSSSPGTAPYEQYF.

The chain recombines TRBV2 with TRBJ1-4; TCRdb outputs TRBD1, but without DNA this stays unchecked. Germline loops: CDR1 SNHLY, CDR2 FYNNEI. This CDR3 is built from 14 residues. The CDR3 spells CASERDRKGEKLFF. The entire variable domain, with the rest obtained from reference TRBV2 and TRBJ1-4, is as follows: EPEVTQTPSHQVTQMGQEVILRCVPISNHLYFYWYRQILGQKVEFLVSFYNNEISEKSEIFDDQFSVERPDGSNFTLKIRSTKLEDSAMYFCASERDRKGEKLFFGSGTQLSVL.

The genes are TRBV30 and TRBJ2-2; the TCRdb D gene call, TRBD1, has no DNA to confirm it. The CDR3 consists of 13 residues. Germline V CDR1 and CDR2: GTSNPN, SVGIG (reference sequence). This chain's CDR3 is CAWDIPGTGELFF.

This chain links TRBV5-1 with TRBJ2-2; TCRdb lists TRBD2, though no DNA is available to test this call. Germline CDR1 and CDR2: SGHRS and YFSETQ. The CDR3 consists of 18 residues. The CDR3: CASSLVAGLAGSTGELFF.

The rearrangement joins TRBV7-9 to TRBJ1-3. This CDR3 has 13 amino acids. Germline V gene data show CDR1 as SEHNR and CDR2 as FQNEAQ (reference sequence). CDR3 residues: CASSPVGGNTIYF.

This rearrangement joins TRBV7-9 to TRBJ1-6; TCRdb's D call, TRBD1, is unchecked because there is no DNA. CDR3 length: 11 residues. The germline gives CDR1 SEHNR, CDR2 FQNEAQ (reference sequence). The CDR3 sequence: CASSRGVTLHF.

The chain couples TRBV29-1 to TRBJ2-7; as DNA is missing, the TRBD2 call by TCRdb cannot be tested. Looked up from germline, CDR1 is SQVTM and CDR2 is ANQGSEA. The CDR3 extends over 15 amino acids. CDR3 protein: CSVDTAGAGSYEQYF.

CDR3: CASLDGFLRDQPQHF. The chain uses TRBV6-1 and TRBJ1-5. The CDR3 runs 15 residues. Germline CDR1 is MNHNS and CDR2 is SASEGT.

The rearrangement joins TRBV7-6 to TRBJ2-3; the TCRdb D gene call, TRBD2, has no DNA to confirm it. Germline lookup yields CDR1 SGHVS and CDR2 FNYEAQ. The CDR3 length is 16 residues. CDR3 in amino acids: CASAVQSGSGGGAQYF.

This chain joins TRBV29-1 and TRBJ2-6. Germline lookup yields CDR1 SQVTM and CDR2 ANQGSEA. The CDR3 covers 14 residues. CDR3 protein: CSVSDGAGANVLTF.

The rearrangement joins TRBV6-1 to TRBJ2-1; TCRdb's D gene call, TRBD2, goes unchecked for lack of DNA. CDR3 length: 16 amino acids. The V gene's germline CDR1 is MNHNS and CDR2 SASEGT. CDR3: CASGLSSGGPYNEQFF.

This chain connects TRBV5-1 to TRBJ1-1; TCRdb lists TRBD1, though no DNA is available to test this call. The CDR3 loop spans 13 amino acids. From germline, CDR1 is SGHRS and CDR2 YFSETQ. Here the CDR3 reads CASSLSIRGEAFF.

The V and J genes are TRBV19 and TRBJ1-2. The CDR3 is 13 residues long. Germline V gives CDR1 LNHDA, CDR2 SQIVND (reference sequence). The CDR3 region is CASRQTAFYGYTF.

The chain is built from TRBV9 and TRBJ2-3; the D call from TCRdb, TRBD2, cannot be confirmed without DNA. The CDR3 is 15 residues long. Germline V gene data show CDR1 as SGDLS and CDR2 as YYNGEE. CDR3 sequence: CASSVGLAGGDTQYF. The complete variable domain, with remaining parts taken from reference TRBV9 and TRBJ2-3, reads DSGVTQTPKHLITATGQRVTLRCSPRSGDLSVYWYQQSLDQGLQFLIQYYNGEERAKGNILERFSAQQFPDLHSELNLSSLELGDSALYFCASSVGLAGGDTQYFGPGTRLTVL.

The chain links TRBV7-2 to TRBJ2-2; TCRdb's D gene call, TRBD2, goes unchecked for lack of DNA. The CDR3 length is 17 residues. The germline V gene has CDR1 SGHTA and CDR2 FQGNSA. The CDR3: CASSLLQAGAGTGELFF.

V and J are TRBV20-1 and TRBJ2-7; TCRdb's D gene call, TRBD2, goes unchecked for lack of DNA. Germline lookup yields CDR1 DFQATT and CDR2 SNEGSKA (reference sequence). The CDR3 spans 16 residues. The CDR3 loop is CSARRGSGGSAYEQYF.

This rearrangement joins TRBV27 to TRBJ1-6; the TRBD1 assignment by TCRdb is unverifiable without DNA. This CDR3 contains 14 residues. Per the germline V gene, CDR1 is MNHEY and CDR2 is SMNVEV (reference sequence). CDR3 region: CASRMDRGLSPLHF.

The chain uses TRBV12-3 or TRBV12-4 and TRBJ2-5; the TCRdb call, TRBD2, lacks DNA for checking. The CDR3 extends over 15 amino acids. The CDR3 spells CASIASGGYQETQYF.

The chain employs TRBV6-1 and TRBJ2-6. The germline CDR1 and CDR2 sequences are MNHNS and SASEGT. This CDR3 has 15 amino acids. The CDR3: CASTWAGSGANVLTF.

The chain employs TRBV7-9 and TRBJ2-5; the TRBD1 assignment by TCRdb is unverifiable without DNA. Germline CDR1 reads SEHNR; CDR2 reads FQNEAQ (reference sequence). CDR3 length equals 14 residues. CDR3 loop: CASSRGQGWETQYF.

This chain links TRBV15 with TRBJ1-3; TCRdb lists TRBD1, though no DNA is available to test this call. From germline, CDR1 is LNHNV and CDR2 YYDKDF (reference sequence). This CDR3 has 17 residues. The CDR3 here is CATSRGYTGPSGNTIYF.